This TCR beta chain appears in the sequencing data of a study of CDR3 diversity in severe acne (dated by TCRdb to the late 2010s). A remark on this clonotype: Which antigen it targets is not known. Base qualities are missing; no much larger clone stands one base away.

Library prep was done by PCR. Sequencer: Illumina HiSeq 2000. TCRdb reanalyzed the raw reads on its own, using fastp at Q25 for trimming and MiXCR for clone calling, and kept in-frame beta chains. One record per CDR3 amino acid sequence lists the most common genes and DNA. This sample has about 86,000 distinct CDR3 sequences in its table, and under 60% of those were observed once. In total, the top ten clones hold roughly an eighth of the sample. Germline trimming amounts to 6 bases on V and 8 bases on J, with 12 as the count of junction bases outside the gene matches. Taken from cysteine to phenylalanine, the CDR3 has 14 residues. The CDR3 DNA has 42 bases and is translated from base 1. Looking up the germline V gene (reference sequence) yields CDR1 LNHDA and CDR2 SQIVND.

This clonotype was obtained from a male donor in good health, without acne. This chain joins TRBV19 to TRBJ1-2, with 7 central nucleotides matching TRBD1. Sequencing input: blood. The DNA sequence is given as TGTGCCAGTAGGGCCGGGACAGATACCAGAGGCTACACCTTC. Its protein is CASRAGTDTRGYTF.